Listed below are T cell receptor beta chains from one sample, sequenced in a study of T cell repertoires in cytomegalovirus infection. These TCRs' antigens remain unknown. TCRdb analysed the reads with MiXCR anew, one entry per CDR3 protein. Altogether 68,000 or so distinct CDR3 sequences are present, approximately 22% being singletons, with the ten largest covering 60% to 80%. The sample was PBMCs, sequenced either directly or after in vitro stimulation (not recorded which). The receptor set was obtained from a human donor in good health (CMV status not recorded). Some clones in this sample may be carry-over from other donors' samples. Both conserved end residues are part of each CDR3. The order of the fields is D gene, clone size, V gene, J gene, CDR3 DNA, CDR3 protein. D genes are given only for firm matches. Clone size, where shown, is once, few, many, or a class for clones that have expanded.

>.|few|TRBV6-5|TRBJ1-4
TGTGCCAGCAGTTACTTCCCGGACGGAGCAACTAATGAAAAACTGTTTTTT
CASSYFPDGATNEKLFF
>.|few|TRBV19|TRBJ2-1
TGTGCCAGTAGTATTAACAGGTTTGATGAGCAGTTCTTC
CASSINRFDEQFF
>.|few|TRBV7-9|TRBJ1-1
TGTGCCAGCACACTCTTAGGGAACACTGAAGCTTTCTTT
CASTLLGNTEAFF
>.|few|TRBV12-3/TRBV12-4|TRBJ2-1
TGTGCCAGCAGTTTGGTATACAATGAGCAGTTCTTC
CASSLVYNEQFF
>TRBD1|.|TRBV11-1|TRBJ2-7
TGTGCCAGCAGCCGGGGACAGGGGACCTACGAGCAGTACTTC
CASSRGQGTYEQYF
>.|.|TRBV5-6|TRBJ1-1
TGTGCCAGCAGCTGGGGGACACAGAACACTGAAGCTTTCTTT
CASSWGTQNTEAFF
>.|many|TRBV7-9|TRBJ2-7
TGTGCCAGCAGCGCTTTGGCCGCGAGCTACGAGCAGTACTTC
CASSALAASYEQYF
>TRBD1|many|TRBV7-2|TRBJ1-1
TGTGCCAGCAGCTTATGGGACAGTTTGTCTGAAGCTTTCTTT
CASSLWDSLSEAFF
>TRBD2|few|TRBV5-4|TRBJ2-3
TGTGCCAGCAGCTTATCCGGGACTAGGCCGAGCACAGATACGCAGTATTTT
CASSLSGTRPSTDTQYF
>.|few|TRBV6-2/TRBV6-3|TRBJ2-2
TGTGCCAGCAGTTATAACGGGAAGAACACCGGGGAGCTGTTTTTT
CASSYNGKNTGELFF
>.|few|TRBV7-8|TRBJ2-2
TGTGCCAGCAGCCTTCCTGCCGGACACATAAACACCGGGGAGCTGTTTTTT
CASSLPAGHINTGELFF
>.|few|TRBV20-1|TRBJ1-2
TGCAGTGCTGGCAGGACCGCCGGGGACTATGGCTACACCTTC
CSAGRTAGDYGYTF
>TRBD2|few|TRBV6-2/TRBV6-3|TRBJ2-1
TGTGCCAGCAGTTACCATTTGTTAAATAGCGGGGATAACTACAATGAGCAGTTCTTC
CASSYHLLNSGDNYNEQFF
>TRBD2|.|TRBV24-1|TRBJ2-1
TGTGCCACCAGCAAGGGACTAGCGGCCTACAATGAGCAGTTCTTC
CATSKGLAAYNEQFF
>.|few|TRBV7-6|TRBJ2-2
TGTGCCAGCGCTCTAGGGGGGCGGACGGCCGGGGAGCTGTTTTTT
CASALGGRTAGELFF
>.|many|TRBV6-2/TRBV6-3|TRBJ2-7
TGTGCCACAACTTTGGGAGACAGTCTCTACGAGCAGTACTTC
CATTLGDSLYEQYF
>TRBD1|many|TRBV7-2|TRBJ1-1
TGTGCCAGCAGAAGACAGGGGATCGGCACTGAAGCTTTCTTT
CASRRQGIGTEAFF
>TRBD1|.|TRBV7-6|TRBJ2-5
TGTGCCAGCAGCTCCGACAGGGCCCAAGAGACCCAGTACTTC
CASSSDRAQETQYF
>.|few|TRBV14|TRBJ1-2
TGTGCCAGCAGCCAGAGGAAACCTCCGGGACATGAAGACTATGGCTACACCTTC
CASSQRKPPGHEDYGYTF
>TRBD2|.|TRBV7-9|TRBJ2-1
TGTGCCAGCAGCTTAGGGAGGCAGGGAGGGAATGAGCAGTTCTTC
CASSLGRQGGNEQFF
>.|.|TRBV12-3/TRBV12-4|TRBJ2-2
TGTGCCAGCAAGATCGAGGGGACCGGGGAGCTGTTTTTT
CASKIEGTGELFF
>TRBD2|many|TRBV7-7|TRBJ2-5
TGTGCTAGCAGCTTAGCGTTCCTAGCGGGACAAGAGACCCAGTACTTC
CASSLAFLAGQETQYF
>TRBD2|.|TRBV20-1|TRBJ2-3
TGCAGTGCTAGAGTGGCTAGCGGGAGAACCCTGGGCACAGATACGCAGTATTTT
CSARVASGRTLGTDTQYF